This T cell receptor (beta chain) was sequenced in a study of control samples from healthy donors and cancer patients. Sequencing used immunoSEQ multiplex PCR; TCRdb keeps in-frame clones, though not all of them. The sample records 35,000 to 40,000 clones, around 82% being singletons. The CDR3 has 15 amino acids. Per germline, CDR1 SGHVS and CDR2 FQNEAQ. With V trimmed by 5 bases and J by 7 bases, 7 bases remained unmatched. This sequence was found in a woman aged 60-75 years with lung cancer. The chain employs TRBV7-8 and TRBJ2-1; 11 bases are a match to TRBD2. Sequenced sample: PBMCs. The CDR3 coding sequence is TGTGCCAGCAGCAAACTAGCGGGAGTAGATAATGAGCAGTTCTTC. This translates into CASSKLAGVDNEQFF.